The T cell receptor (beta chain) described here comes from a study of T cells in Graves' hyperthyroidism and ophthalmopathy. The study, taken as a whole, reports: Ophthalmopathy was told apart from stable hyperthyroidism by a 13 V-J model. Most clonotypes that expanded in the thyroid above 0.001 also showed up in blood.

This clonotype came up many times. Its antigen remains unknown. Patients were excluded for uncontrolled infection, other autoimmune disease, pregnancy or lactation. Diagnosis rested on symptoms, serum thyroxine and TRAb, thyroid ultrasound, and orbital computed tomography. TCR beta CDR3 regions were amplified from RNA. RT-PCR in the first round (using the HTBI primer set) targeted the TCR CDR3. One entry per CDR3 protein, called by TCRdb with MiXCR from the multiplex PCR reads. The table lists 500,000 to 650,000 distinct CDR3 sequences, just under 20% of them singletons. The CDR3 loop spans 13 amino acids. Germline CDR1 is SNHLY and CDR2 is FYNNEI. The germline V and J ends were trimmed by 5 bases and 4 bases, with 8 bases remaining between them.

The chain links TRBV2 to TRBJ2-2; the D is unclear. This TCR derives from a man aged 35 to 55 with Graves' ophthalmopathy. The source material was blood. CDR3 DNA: TGTGCCAGCAGTTACGACGCCACCGGGGAGCTGTTTTTT. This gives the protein CASSYDATGELFF.